This TCR beta chain was sequenced during a study of T-cell memory formation after mild COVID-19. Findings of the study overall: Several responding clones turned up in pre-infection memory, indicating that cross-reactive memory may have taken part. Chiefly within CM and EM were the contracting CD4+ clones; CD8+ ones were within EMRA. Contracting clones, day 15 to 85, had balanced CD4/CD8, and later expanders favored CD4+.

V gave up 7 bases and J gave up 1 base; unmatched junction bases: 10. This CDR3 comprises 17 residues. Germline CDR1 and CDR2: LGHNT and FRNRAP. MiXCR, applied by TCRdb to the 5' RACE reads, yields one record per CDR3 protein. The sample yields 350,000 to 500,000 distinct CDR3 sequences, 23% seen once. With regard to this clonotype: Its antigen remains unidentified.

The source of this sequence is an adult woman who had mild COVID-19 (a few samples of this study predate the infection). Cell type and time point are not known. This chain connects TRBV12-5 to TRBJ2-5; 12 nucleotides line up with TRBD2. Sequences were obtained from PBMCs or a T cell subset sorted from them (not recorded which). The CDR3 sequence: CASARTSGTIIQETQYF. In DNA form, the CDR3 reads TGTGCTAGTGCCCGGACTAGCGGGACGATCATCCAAGAGACCCAGTACTTC.